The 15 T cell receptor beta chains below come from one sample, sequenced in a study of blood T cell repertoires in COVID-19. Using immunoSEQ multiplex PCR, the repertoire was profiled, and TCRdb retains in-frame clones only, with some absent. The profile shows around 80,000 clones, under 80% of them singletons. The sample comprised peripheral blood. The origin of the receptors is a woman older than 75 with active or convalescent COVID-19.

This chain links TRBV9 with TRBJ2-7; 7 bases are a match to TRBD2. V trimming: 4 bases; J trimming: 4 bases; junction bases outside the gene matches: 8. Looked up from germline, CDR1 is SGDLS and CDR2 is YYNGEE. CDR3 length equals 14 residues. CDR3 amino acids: CASSPQMGGYEQYF. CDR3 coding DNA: TGTGCCAGCAGCCCCCAGATGGGGGGGTACGAGCAGTACTTC.

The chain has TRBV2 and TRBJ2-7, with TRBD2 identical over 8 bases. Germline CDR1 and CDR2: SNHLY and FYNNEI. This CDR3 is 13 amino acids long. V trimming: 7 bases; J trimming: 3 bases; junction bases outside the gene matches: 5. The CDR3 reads CASKREGSYEQYF. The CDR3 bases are TGTGCCAGCAAACGGGAGGGGAGCTACGAGCAGTACTTC.

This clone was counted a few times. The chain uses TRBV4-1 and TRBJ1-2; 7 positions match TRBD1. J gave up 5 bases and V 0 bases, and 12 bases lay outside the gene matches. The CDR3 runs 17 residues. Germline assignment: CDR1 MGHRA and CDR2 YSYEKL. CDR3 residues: CASSQEGGQPQVYGYTF. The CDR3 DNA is TGCGCCAGCAGCCAAGAAGGGGGACAGCCGCAAGTTTATGGCTACACCTTC.

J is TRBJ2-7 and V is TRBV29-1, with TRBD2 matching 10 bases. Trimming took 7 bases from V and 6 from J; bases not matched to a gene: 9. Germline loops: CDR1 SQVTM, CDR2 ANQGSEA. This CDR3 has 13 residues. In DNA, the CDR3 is TGCAGCGCAACTAGCGGGGCCAGAATCGAGCAGTACTTC. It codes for CSATSGARIEQYF.

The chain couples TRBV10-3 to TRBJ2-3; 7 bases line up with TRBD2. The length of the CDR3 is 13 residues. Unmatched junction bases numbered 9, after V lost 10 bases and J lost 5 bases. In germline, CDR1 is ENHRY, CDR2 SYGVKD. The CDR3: CATLAGGVDTQYF. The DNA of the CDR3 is TGTGCCACCTTAGCTGGGGGGGTAGATACGCAGTATTTT.

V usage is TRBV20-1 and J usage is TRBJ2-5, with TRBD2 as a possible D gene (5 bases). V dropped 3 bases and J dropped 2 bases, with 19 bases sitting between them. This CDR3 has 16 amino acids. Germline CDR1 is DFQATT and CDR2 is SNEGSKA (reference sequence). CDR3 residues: CSASGPGSRGQETQYF. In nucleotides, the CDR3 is TGCAGTGCTAGTGGCCCCGGGTCCCGGGGACAAGAGACCCAGTACTTC.

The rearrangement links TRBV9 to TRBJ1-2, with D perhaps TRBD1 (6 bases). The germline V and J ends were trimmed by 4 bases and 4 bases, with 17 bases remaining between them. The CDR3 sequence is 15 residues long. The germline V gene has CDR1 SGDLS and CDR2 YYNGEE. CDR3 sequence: CASSPNARDIYGYTF. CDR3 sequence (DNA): TGTGCCAGCAGCCCCAACGCCAGGGACATCTATGGCTACACCTTC.

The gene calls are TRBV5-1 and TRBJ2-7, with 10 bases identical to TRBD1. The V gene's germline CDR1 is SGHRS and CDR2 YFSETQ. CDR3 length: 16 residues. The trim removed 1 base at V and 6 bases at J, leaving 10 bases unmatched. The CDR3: CASSLPGTGVGSEQYF. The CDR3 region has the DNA TGCGCCAGCAGCTTGCCAGGGACAGGGGTAGGGAGCGAGCAGTACTTC.

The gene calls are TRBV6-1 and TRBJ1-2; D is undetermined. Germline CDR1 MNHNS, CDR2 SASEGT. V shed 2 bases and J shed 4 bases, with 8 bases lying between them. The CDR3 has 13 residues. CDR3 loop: CASSERVLYGYTF. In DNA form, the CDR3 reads TGTGCCAGCAGTGAACGGGTACTCTATGGCTACACCTTC.

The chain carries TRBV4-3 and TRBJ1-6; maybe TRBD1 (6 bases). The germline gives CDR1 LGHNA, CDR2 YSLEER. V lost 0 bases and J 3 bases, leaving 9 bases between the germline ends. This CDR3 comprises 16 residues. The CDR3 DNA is TGCGCCAGCAGCCAAGACGGACAGTTCTATAATTCACCCCTCCACTTT. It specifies CASSQDGQFYNSPLHF.

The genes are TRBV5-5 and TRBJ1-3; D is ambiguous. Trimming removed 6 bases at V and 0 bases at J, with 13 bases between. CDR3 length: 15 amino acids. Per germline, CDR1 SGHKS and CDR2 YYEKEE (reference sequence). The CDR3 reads CASTIGSFSGNTIYF. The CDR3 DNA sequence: TGTGCCAGCACCATTGGGAGCTTCTCTGGAAACACCATATATTTT.

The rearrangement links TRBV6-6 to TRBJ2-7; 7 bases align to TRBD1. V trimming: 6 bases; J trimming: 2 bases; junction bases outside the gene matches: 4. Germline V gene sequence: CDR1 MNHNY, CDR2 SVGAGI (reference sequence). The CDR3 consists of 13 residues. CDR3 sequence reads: CASRTGTAYEQYF. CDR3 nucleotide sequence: TGTGCCAGCAGGACCGGGACAGCCTACGAGCAGTACTTC.

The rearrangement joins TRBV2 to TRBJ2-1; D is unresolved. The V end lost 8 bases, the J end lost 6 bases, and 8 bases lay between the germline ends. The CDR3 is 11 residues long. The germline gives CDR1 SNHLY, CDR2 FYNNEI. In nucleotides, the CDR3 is TGTGCCAGCGCTGACTTCAATGAGCAGTTCTTC. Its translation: CASADFNEQFF.

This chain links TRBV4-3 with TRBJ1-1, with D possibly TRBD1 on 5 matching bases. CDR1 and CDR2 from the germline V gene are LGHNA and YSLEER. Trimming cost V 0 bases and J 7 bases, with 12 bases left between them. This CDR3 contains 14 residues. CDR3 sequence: CASSQDRQGYEAFF. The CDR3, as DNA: TGCGCCAGCAGCCAAGATCGGCAGGGTTATGAAGCTTTCTTT.

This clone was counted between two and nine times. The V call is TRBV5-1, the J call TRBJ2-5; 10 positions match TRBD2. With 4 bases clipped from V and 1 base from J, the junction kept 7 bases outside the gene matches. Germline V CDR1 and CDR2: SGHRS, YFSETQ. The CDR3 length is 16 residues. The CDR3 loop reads CASSQGLAELQETQYF. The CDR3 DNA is TGCGCCAGCAGCCAAGGACTAGCGGAGCTCCAAGAGACCCAGTACTTC.